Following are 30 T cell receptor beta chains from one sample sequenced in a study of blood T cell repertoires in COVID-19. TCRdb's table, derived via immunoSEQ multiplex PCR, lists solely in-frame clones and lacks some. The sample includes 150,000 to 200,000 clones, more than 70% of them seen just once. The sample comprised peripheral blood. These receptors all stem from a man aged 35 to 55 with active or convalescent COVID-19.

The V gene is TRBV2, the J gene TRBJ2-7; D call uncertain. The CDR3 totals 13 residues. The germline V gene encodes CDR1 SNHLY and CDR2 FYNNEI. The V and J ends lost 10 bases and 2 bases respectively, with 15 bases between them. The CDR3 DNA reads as TGTGCCACAATGTCTCAAACAGCCTACGAGCAGTACTTC. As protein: CATMSQTAYEQYF. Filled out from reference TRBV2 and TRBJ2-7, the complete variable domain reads EPEVTQTPSHQVTQMGQEVILRCVPISNHLYFYWYRQILGQKVEFLVSFYNNEISEKSEIFDDQFSVERPDGSNFTLKIRSTKLEDSAMYFCATMSQTAYEQYFGPGTRLTVT.

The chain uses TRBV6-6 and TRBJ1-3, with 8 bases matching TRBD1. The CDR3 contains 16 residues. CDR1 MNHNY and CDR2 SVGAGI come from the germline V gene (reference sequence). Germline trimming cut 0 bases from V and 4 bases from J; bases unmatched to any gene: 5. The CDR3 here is CASSYSPDRGGNTIYF. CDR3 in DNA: TGTGCCAGCAGTTACTCCCCTGACAGGGGAGGAAACACCATATATTTT.

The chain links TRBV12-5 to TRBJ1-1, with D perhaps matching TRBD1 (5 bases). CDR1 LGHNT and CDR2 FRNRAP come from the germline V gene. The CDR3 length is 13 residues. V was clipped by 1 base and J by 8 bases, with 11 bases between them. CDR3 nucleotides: TGTGCTAGTGGTTTGGGAAGGGGTCCAGAAGCTTTCTTT. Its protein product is CASGLGRGPEAFF.

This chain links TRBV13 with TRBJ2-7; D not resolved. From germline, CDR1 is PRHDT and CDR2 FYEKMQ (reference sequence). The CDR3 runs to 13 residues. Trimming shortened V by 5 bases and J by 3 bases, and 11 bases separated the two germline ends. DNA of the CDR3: TGTGCCAGCAGCCCCCCAGGAAACTACGAGCAGTACTTC. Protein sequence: CASSPPGNYEQYF.

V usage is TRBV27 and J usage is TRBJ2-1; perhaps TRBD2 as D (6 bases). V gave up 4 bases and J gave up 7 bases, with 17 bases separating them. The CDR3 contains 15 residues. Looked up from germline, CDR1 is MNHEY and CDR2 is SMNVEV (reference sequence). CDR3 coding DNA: TGTGCCAGCAGTTCCCCTTCGACTAGTTTGAATGAGCAGTTCTTC. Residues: CASSSPSTSLNEQFF.

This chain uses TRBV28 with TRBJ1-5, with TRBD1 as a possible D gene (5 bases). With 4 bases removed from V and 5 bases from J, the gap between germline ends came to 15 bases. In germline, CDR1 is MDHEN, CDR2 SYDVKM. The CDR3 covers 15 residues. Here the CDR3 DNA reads TGTGCCAGCAGTTCCCCGGGACTCGATTATCAGCCCCAGCATTTT. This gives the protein CASSSPGLDYQPQHF.

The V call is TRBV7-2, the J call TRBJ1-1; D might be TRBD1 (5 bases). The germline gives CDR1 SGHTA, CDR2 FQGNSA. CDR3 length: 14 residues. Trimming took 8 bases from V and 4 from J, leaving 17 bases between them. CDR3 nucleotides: TGTGCCAGCGGGTGGGGCTCACAGAGCACTGAAGCTTTCTTT. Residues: CASGWGSQSTEAFF.

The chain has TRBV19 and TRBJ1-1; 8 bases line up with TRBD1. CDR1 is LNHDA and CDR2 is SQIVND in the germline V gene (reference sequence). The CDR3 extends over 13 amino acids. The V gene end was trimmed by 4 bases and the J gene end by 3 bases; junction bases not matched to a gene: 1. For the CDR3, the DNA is TGTGCCAGTAGTACACAGGGGGACACTGAAGCTTTCTTT. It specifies CASSTQGDTEAFF.

In nucleotides, the CDR3 is TGCAGCGTTGAGGGGGCTCGGGAGCAGTACTTC. Its translation: CSVEGAREQYF. V and J are TRBV29-1 and TRBJ2-7, with D possibly being TRBD1 (6 bases). Deletions cut 3 bases from V and 7 bases from J, with 10 bases between. CDR1 is SQVTM and CDR2 is ANQGSEA in the germline V gene. The CDR3 covers 11 residues.

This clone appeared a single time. The DNA of the CDR3 is TGTGCCAGCAGTTTCTTCGGGACAGGGGATCAGCCCCAGCATTTT. This codes for CASSFFGTGDQPQHF. J is TRBJ1-5 and V is TRBV27; 10 positions match TRBD1. V dropped 3 bases and J dropped 5; count of bases not matched to a gene: 4. Looked up from germline, CDR1 is MNHEY and CDR2 is SMNVEV (reference sequence). CDR3 size: 15 residues.

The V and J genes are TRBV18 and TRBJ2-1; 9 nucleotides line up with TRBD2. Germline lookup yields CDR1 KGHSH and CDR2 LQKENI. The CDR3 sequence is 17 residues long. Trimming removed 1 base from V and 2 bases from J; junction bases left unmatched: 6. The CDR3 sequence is CASSPRTAGGTYNEQFF. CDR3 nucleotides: TGTGCCAGCTCACCACGGACAGCGGGGGGCACCTACAATGAGCAGTTCTTC.

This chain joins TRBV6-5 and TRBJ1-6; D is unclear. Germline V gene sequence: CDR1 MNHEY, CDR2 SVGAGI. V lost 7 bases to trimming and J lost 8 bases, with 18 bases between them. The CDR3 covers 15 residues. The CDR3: CASTSQEGVHSPLHF. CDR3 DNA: TGTGCCAGCACCTCCCAGGAGGGCGTGCATTCACCCCTCCACTTT.

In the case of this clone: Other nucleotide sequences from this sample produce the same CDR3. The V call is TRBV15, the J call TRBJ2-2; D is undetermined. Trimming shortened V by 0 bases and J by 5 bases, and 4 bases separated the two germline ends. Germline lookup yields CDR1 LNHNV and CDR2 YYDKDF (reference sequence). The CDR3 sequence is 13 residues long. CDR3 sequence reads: CATSRDLTGELFF. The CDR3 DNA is TGTGCCACCAGCAGAGATCTAACCGGGGAGCTGTTTTTT.

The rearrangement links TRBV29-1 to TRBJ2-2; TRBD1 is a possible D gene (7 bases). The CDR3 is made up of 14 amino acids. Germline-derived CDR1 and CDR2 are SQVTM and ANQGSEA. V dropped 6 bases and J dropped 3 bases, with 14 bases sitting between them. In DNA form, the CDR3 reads TGCAGCGTCCACAGGGGAGGAGACACCGGGGAGCTGTTTTTT. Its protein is CSVHRGGDTGELFF.

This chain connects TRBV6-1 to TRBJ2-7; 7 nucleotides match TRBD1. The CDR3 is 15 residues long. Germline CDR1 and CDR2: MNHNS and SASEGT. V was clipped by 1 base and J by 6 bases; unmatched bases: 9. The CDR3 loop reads CASSEGGQTTSEQYF. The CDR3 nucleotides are TGTGCCAGCAGTGAAGGGGGACAGACTACCAGCGAGCAGTACTTC.

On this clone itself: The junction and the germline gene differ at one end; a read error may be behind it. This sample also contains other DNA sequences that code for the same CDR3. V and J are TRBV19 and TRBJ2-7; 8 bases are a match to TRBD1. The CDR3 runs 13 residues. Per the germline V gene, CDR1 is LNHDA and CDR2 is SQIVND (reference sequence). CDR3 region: CASSLDRGYEQYF. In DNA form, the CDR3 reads TGTGCCAGTAGTTTAGACAGGGGTTACGAGCAGTACTTC.

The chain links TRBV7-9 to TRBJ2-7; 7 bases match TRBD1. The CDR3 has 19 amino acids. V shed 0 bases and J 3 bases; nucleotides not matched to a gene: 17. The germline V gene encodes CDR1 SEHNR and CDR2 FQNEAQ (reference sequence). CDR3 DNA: TGTGCCAGCAGCTTAGCGGCGGGTACATTCGGGACAGCTAACTACGAGCAGTACTTC. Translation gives CASSLAAGTFGTANYEQYF.

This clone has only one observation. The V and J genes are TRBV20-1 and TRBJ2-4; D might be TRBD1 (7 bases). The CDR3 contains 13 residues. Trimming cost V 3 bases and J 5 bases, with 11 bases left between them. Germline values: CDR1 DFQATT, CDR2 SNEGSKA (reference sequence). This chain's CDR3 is CSASSGGQNIQYF. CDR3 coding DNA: TGCAGTGCTAGTTCAGGGGGGCAAAACATTCAGTACTTC.

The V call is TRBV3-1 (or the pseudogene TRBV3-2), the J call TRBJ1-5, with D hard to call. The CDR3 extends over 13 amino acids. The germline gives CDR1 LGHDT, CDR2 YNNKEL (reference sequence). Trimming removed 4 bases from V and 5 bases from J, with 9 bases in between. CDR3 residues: CASSLFGDQPQHF. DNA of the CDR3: TGTGCCAGCAGCCTCTTCGGGGATCAGCCCCAGCATTTT.

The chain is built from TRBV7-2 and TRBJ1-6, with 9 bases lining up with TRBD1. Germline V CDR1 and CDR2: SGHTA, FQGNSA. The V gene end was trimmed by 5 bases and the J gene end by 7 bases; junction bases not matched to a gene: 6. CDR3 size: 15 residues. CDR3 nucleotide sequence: TGTGCCAGCAGCCTAGGGACAGGGTCAAATTCACCCCTCCACTTT. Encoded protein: CASSLGTGSNSPLHF.

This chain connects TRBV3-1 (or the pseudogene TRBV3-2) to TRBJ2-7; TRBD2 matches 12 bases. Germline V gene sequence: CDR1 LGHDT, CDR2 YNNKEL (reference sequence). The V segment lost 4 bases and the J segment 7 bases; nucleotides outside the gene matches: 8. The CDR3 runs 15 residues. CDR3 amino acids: CASSLSTSGSGEQYF. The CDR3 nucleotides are TGTGCCAGCAGCCTCTCGACTAGCGGGAGCGGGGAGCAGTACTTC.

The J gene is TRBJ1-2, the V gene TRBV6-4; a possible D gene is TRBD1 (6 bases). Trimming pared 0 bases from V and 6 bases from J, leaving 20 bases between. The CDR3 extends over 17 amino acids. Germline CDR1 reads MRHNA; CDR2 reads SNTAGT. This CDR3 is CASSDSPLNDRFHGYTF. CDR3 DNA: TGTGCCAGCAGTGACTCCCCCTTAAACGACAGGTTCCATGGCTACACCTTC.

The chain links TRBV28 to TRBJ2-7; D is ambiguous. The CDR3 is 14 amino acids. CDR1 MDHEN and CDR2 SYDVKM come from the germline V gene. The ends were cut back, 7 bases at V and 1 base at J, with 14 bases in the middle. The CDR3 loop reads CASTLASNSYEQYF. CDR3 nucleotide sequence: TGTGCCAGCACCTTGGCCTCCAATTCCTACGAGCAGTACTTC. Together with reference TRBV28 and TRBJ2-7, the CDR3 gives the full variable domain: DVKVTQSSRYLVKRTGEKVFLECVQDMDHENMFWYRQDPGLGLRLIYFSYDVKMKEKGDIPEGYSVSREKKERFSLILESASTNQTSMYLCASTLASNSYEQYFGPGTRLTVT.

The CDR3 reads CASSETSGFPGELFF. As DNA, the CDR3 is TGTGCCAGCAGTGAAACTTCCGGGTTCCCCGGGGAGCTGTTTTTT. The chain links TRBV6-4 to TRBJ2-2; D uncertain. This CDR3 has 15 residues. The germline CDR1 and CDR2 sequences are MRHNA and SNTAGT. V was cut by 3 bases and J by 6 bases, with 14 bases left in between.

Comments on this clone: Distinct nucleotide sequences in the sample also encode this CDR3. In DNA, the CDR3 is TGCGCCAGCAGCCTTGGGACAGGTGAAAAACTGTTTTTT. Translation: CASSLGTGEKLFF. The rearrangement uses TRBV5-1 and TRBJ1-4; 8 positions match TRBD1. The CDR3 contains 13 residues. The trim removed 4 bases at V and 7 bases at J, leaving 3 bases unmatched. Per germline, CDR1 SGHRS and CDR2 YFSETQ.

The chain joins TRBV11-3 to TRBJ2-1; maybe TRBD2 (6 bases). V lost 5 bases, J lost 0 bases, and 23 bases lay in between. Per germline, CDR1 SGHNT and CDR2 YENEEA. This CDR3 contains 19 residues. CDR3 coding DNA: TGTGCCAGCAGCCCCGGATGGATTAGCGGTACGAGCTCCTACAATGAGCAGTTCTTC. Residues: CASSPGWISGTSSYNEQFF.

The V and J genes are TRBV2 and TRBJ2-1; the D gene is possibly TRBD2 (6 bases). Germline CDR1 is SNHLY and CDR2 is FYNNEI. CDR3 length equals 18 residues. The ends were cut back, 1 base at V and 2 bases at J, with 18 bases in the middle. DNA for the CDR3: TGTGCCAGCAGTGAAGGGGTTGGGGGAGGAAGACCCTACAATGAGCAGTTCTTC. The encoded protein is CASSEGVGGGRPYNEQFF. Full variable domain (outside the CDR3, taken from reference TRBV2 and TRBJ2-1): EPEVTQTPSHQVTQMGQEVILRCVPISNHLYFYWYRQILGQKVEFLVSFYNNEISEKSEIFDDQFSVERPDGSNFTLKIRSTKLEDSAMYFCASSEGVGGGRPYNEQFFGPGTRLTVL.

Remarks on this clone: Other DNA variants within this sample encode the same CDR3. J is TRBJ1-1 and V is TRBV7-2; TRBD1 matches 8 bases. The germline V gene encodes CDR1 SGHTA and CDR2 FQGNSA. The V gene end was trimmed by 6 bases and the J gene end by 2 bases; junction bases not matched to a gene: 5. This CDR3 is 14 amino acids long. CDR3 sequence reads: CASRPDRANTEAFF. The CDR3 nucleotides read TGTGCCAGCAGGCCGGACAGGGCAAACACTGAAGCTTTCTTT.

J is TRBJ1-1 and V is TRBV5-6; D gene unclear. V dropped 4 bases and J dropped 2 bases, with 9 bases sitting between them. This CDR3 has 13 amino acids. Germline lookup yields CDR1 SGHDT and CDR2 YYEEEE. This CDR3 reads CASSTTINTEAFF. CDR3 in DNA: TGTGCCAGCAGCACCACTATAAACACTGAAGCTTTCTTT.

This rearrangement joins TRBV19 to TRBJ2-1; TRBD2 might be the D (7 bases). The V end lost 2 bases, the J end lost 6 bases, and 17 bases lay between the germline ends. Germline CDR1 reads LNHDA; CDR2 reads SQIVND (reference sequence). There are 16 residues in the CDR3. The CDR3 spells CASSINLLGGRNEQFF. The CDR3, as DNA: TGTGCCAGTAGTATAAATCTTTTGGGGGGGCGCAATGAGCAGTTCTTC.